This T cell receptor (beta chain) appears in the sequencing data of a study of blood T cell repertoires in COVID-19. Trimming removed 0 bases from V and 3 bases from J, with 11 bases in between. CDR3 size: 15 residues. Germline V gene sequence: CDR1 SGHAT, CDR2 FQNNGV. Repertoires were generated with immunoSEQ multiplex PCR, while TCRdb's copy carries only in-frame clones and drops some. The data hold about 140,000 clones, with around 86% observed a single time. Sequenced input: peripheral blood. This receptor was identified in a human donor in a cohort sampled during active COVID-19. The J gene is TRBJ2-5, the V gene TRBV11-2; TRBD2 might be the D (5 bases). The DNA of the CDR3 is TGTGCCAGCAGCTTAGATGCGAGGGTCGAAGAGACCCAGTACTTC. Protein: CASSLDARVEETQYF.